This is a list of T cell receptor beta chains from one sample in a study of molecular identifiers for immune sequencing clone quantification. Each CDR3 protein is one row after TCRdb ran MiXCR on the PCR reads. The data contain roughly 320,000 distinct CDR3 sequences, roughly a quarter of them singletons. Sequences were obtained from naive CD8+ T cells from blood, with Jurkat cell RNA spiked in. The receptors come from a human donor in good health. Some libraries in this study had Jurkat cell RNA spiked in. Each CDR3 is given with its conserved first and last residue. Fields, in order: V gene, clone size, D gene, J gene, CDR3 DNA, CDR3 protein. The D gene is left open where the match is weak. The size of a clone is reported for some rows only, either as once, few or many, or as a class for expanded clones.

V: TRBV20-1; size: few; D: NA; J: TRBJ2-2; DNA: TGCAGTGCTAGCCTAGACTCCGGGGAGCTGTTTTTT; CDR3: CSASLDSGELFF
V: TRBV27; size: NA; D: NA; J: TRBJ1-3; DNA: TGTGCCAGCAGTCCAGCCTGGGACATCCGCCTCTCTGGAAACACCATATATTTT; CDR3: CASSPAWDIRLSGNTIYF
V: TRBV4-1; size: few; D: TRBD1; J: TRBJ1-1; DNA: TGCGCCAGCAGCCACCCGGACAGGGGCCGGACTGAAGCTTTCTTT; CDR3: CASSHPDRGRTEAFF
V: TRBV11-2; size: NA; D: TRBD2; J: TRBJ2-5; DNA: TGTGCCAGCAGCTTAGAAGGCGGGACTAGCGGGGGACCGCAAGAGACCCAGTACTTC; CDR3: CASSLEGGTSGGPQETQYF
V: TRBV4-1; size: few; D: TRBD1; J: TRBJ1-5; DNA: TGCGCCAGCAGCCATACCACAGGGGTGAGCAATCAGCCCCAGCATTTT; CDR3: CASSHTTGVSNQPQHF
V: TRBV10-3; size: few; D: TRBD1; J: TRBJ2-5; DNA: TGTGCCATCAGTGGGACCGGGACAGGGATACAGACCCAGTACTTC; CDR3: CAISGTGTGIQTQYF
V: TRBV12-5; size: many; D: NA; J: TRBJ2-1; DNA: TGTGCTAGTGGTTTGGTAGTGGTGCCCTCCGACCGCGATGAGCAGTTCTTC; CDR3: CASGLVVVPSDRDEQFF
V: TRBV7-9; size: few; D: NA; J: TRBJ2-3; DNA: TGTGCCAGCAGCTTAGAGTCAGCTAGCACAGATACGCAGTATTTT; CDR3: CASSLESASTDTQYF
V: TRBV6-5; size: many; D: NA; J: TRBJ2-3; DNA: TGTGCCAGCAGTTACTCGGGCCAGACAGATACGCAGTATTTT; CDR3: CASSYSGQTDTQYF
V: TRBV6-1; size: few; D: NA; J: TRBJ1-1; DNA: TGTGCCAGCAGTGAAGACGATGTGACCAGGGACACTGAAGCTTTCTTT; CDR3: CASSEDDVTRDTEAFF
V: TRBV12-3/TRBV12-4; size: many; D: NA; J: TRBJ2-4; DNA: TGTGCCAGCAGTTTAGCGCGGGGCGTTCAGTACTTC; CDR3: CASSLARGVQYF
V: TRBV28; size: many; D: TRBD1; J: TRBJ2-7; DNA: TGTGCCAGCAGTGGGACAGGGGACTACGAGCAGTACTTC; CDR3: CASSGTGDYEQYF
V: TRBV9; size: NA; D: TRBD2; J: TRBJ2-4; DNA: TGTGCCAGCAGCGTCGGACTAGCGGGAGGTGTAGGAGCCAAAAACATTCAGTACTTC; CDR3: CASSVGLAGGVGAKNIQYF
V: TRBV2; size: many; D: TRBD2; J: TRBJ2-3; DNA: TGTGCCAGCAGAACAAGAGCGGGGGACCTCACAGATACGCAGTATTTT; CDR3: CASRTRAGDLTDTQYF
V: TRBV30; size: few; D: NA; J: TRBJ2-1; DNA: TGTGCCTGGAGTGATCTGACCTACAATGAGCAGTTCTTC; CDR3: CAWSDLTYNEQFF
V: TRBV27; size: NA; D: NA; J: TRBJ2-3; DNA: TGTGCCAGCAGTTTAGCGGCAACTAGCACAGATACGCAGTATTTT; CDR3: CASSLAATSTDTQYF
V: TRBV29-1; size: many; D: TRBD1; J: TRBJ2-5; DNA: TGCAGCGCGGAAACCGGGACAGGGTCGGAGACCCAGTACTTC; CDR3: CSAETGTGSETQYF
V: TRBV12-3/TRBV12-4; size: few; D: TRBD1; J: TRBJ2-5; DNA: TGTGCCAGCAGTTTGACCAGGGGGCGCGTAGCCCAAGAGACCCAGTACTTC; CDR3: CASSLTRGRVAQETQYF
V: TRBV2; size: many; D: NA; J: TRBJ2-3; DNA: TGTGCCAGCATCCCCGGGCCCTCAAGAACAGATACGCAGTATTTT; CDR3: CASIPGPSRTDTQYF
V: TRBV29-1; size: many; D: NA; J: TRBJ2-4; DNA: TGCAGCGTTGTAGCGACTAGGAAAAACATTCAGTACTTC; CDR3: CSVVATRKNIQYF
V: TRBV20-1; size: few; D: TRBD1; J: TRBJ1-5; DNA: TGCAGTGCTAGAGATACAGGGGAGAATCAGCCCCAGCATTTT; CDR3: CSARDTGENQPQHF
V: TRBV12-3/TRBV12-4; size: many; D: NA; J: TRBJ1-5; DNA: TGTGCCAGCAGGGACGGTTATAGCAATCAGCCCCAGCATTTT; CDR3: CASRDGYSNQPQHF
V: TRBV27; size: NA; D: NA; J: TRBJ1-1; DNA: TGTGCCAACAGTTTGGGCAGAATGAACACTGAAGCTTTCTTT; CDR3: CANSLGRMNTEAFF